This TCR beta chain was retrieved from a study of STAT3 mutations in large granular lymphocyte leukemia. Overall study: Roughly half of the longitudinally sequenced T-LGLL patients carried detectable canonical activating STAT3 mutations.

The CDR3 contains 12 residues. The germline V gene has CDR1 SQVTM and CDR2 ANQGSEA. V lost 8 bases and J lost 0, with 9 bases in between. Worth noting for this clone: The antigen is unknown.

Study-level points and caveats: In several patients, dominant TCR clone burden exceeded STAT3 mutant burden. After therapy, about 35% of the 18 patients switched clonotypes, all new clones STAT3 wild type. In T-cell large granular lymphocyte leukemia, about half of patients showed multiple immunodominant subclonotypes.

About 40,000 productive templates were obtained per sample on average. Method: immunoSEQ multiplex PCR; TCRdb's copy keeps in-frame clones and lacks some. The sample lists roughly 40,000 clones, roughly 90% occurring once. The sample was PBMCs. The chain couples TRBV29-1 to TRBJ2-3; the D gene is possibly TRBD1 (6 bases). The TCR originated in a human donor with T large granular lymphocyte leukemia. Some clones in this sample may be carry-over from other donors' samples. CDR3 region: CSIGQSTDTQYF. CDR3 nucleotides: TGCAGCATAGGACAGAGCACAGATACGCAGTATTTT.